This T cell receptor beta chain is drawn from a study of PD-1 blockade in classical Hodgkin lymphoma. Study-wide findings and caveats: Any patient who commenced nivolumab under 1 year after ASCT was excluded.

Details on this clone: Its specificity is not known.

The CDR3 is 13 amino acids. J gave up 0 bases and V 8 bases, and 3 bases lay outside the gene matches. The germline gives CDR1 MNHEY, CDR2 SVGAGI. Clones were sequenced by immunoSEQ multiplex PCR, and TCRdb holds only the in-frame ones, with some missing. The repertoire holds almost 100,000 clones, with 92% as singletons. All the patients suffered relapse after autologous stem cell transplantation, and brentuximab vedotin exposure differed. The chain is built from TRBV6-5 and TRBJ2-7, with TRBD2 matching 8 bases. The receptor was derived from a human donor with classical Hodgkin lymphoma. The sample in question was peripheral blood mononuclear cells (PBMCs), obtained at baseline. CDR3 amino acids: CASGSGSSYEQYF. CDR3 in DNA: TGTGCCAGCGGAAGCGGGAGCTCCTACGAGCAGTACTTC.